This T cell receptor beta chain was recorded in a study of Ad26.COV2.S vaccination and SARS-CoV-2 variants. In germline, CDR1 is SGHVS, CDR2 FQNEAQ. The CDR3 spans 12 residues. V was cut by 0 bases and J by 2 bases, with 2 bases left in between. As for treatment: approximately 18 received Ad26.COV2.S at low or high dose, single or two shots; roughly five received placebo; per-sample allocation not given. Specimens were obtained on day 63 following the first vaccine or placebo injection. The method was immunoSEQ multiplex PCR; TCRdb's version includes in-frame clones alone and lacks a portion of them. The repertoire holds around 400,000 clones, with 80% to 95% as singletons.

This sequence was found in a person between 18 and 60 years old who received the Ad26.COV2.S COVID-19 vaccine or a placebo. The chain is built from TRBV7-8 and TRBJ2-7; D is undetermined. Here the sequenced sample was peripheral blood, taken in a trial of Ad26.COV2.S vaccine versus placebo. CDR3 loop: CASSLATYEQYF. The CDR3 coding sequence is TGTGCCAGCAGCTTAGCGACCTACGAGCAGTACTTC.